This T cell receptor beta chain was captured by sequencing in a study of OX40 agonist ivuxolimab in advanced cancers. Trimming removed 6 bases from V and 1 base from J, with 6 bases in between. CDR3 length equals 11 residues. Germline CDR1 reads DFQATT; CDR2 reads SNEGSKA (reference sequence). Sequencing used immunoSEQ multiplex PCR; TCRdb keeps in-frame clones, though not all of them. This table holds about 73,000 clones, approximately 86% found once. The sample in question was CD4+ or CD8+ T cells sorted from blood, obtained in a trial of the OX40 agonist ivuxolimab. The clonotype comes from an adult with an advanced solid tumor such as melanoma, head and neck, liver or kidney cancer. The chain uses TRBV20-1 and TRBJ1-2; no reliable D call. The CDR3 bases are TGCAGTGCCCACATTAACTATGGCTACACCTTC. Encoded protein: CSAHINYGYTF.